This T cell receptor beta chain comes out of a study of T and B cells in COVID-19 patients. At the level of the study: Critical illness requiring mechanical ventilation or extracorporeal membrane oxygenation affected about 55% of the roughly 20 active-infection patients.

Multiplex PCR with BIOMED2 TRB-A/B primer pools amplified TRB rearrangements. TCRdb independently ran MiXCR on the multiplex PCR reads; one entry per CDR3 protein. The sample lists about 1,100 distinct CDR3 sequences; about 20% were seen once. The CDR3 is 15 residues long. Germline V CDR1 and CDR2: SGHNT, YYREEE (reference sequence). V lost 0 bases and J lost 2, with 11 bases in between. General study results and limits: Sorted SARS-CoV-2-responsive or tetramer+ T cells and CD4+, regulatory and CD8+ subsets were not yet sequenced.

From blood, roughly 240-550 ng of genomic DNA served as TRB template. In this sample, this clonotype is medium-sized. Its target is not known. This sequence originates from a human donor with active COVID-19. The V and J genes are TRBV5-4 and TRBJ2-5; D is uncertain. Sequenced input: blood. The CDR3 loop reads CASSLEYGEQETQYF. The CDR3 DNA sequence: TGTGCCAGCAGCTTGGAGTACGGAGAACAAGAGACCCAGTACTTC.